Listed here are 12 T cell receptor beta chains from one sample, sequenced in a study of response to subunit inactivated influenza vaccine. TCRdb analysed the RT-PCR reads with MiXCR anew, one entry per CDR3 protein. The sample shows 500,000 to 750,000 distinct CDR3 sequences, less than 15% of them seen only once. The sequences come from PBMCs from blood, collected 11 to 12 days after vaccination. These receptors came from a man between 45 and 60 years old who received an inactivated influenza vaccine.

The chain recombines TRBV5-1 with TRBJ1-5; possibly TRBD1 for D (6 bases). The V gene's germline CDR1 is SGHRS and CDR2 YFSETQ. Trimming stripped 1 base from V and 5 bases from J, with 10 bases between. The CDR3 consists of 14 residues. CDR3 sequence (DNA): TGCGCCAGCAGCTTGCTAGGGGGGGATCAGCCCCAGCATTTT. Its translation is CASSLLGGDQPQHF.

This clonotype has a count of ten or more. CDR3: CAISDPRTGGTEAFF. CDR3 coding DNA: TGTGCCATCAGTGATCCCAGGACAGGGGGCACTGAAGCTTTCTTT. The chain couples TRBV10-3 to TRBJ1-1, with 10 positions matching TRBD1. The germline V gene encodes CDR1 ENHRY and CDR2 SYGVKD. The length of the CDR3 is 15 residues. V gave up 3 bases and J gave up 4 bases; unmatched junction bases: 5.

The chain combines TRBV6-2 or TRBV6-3 with TRBJ1-3; no clear D gene. Germline V gene sequence: CDR1 MNHEY, CDR2 SVGEGT. Trimming shortened V by 5 bases and J by 2 bases, and 7 bases separated the two germline ends. The CDR3 contains 13 residues. The CDR3 is CASSSTAGNTIYF. CDR3 sequence (DNA): TGTGCCAGCAGTAGTACAGCTGGAAACACCATATATTTT.

Many counts were recorded for this clonotype. The V and J genes are TRBV29-1 and TRBJ1-6; TRBD1 is a possible D gene (5 bases). Trimming cost V 2 bases and J 13 bases, with 15 bases left between them. CDR3 size: 13 residues. Germline V lookup: CDR1 SQVTM, CDR2 ANQGSEA. The CDR3 spells CSVELAAQGPLHF. The CDR3 DNA is TGCAGCGTTGAATTGGCAGCCCAGGGCCCCCTCCACTTT.

This chain joins TRBV20-1 and TRBJ1-2, with a possible D match to TRBD1 (5 bases). The CDR3 is 14 residues long. Germline V CDR1 and CDR2: DFQATT, SNEGSKA (reference sequence). Trimming took 3 bases from V and 2 from J, leaving 13 bases between them. CDR3 in DNA: TGCAGTGCTAGGGATTCGACAGCAAACTATGGCTACACCTTC. It is translated as CSARDSTANYGYTF.

The rearrangement uses TRBV6-1 and TRBJ2-5; TRBD1 agrees at 7 bases. Per germline, CDR1 MNHNS and CDR2 SASEGT. The CDR3 is 18 residues long. Unmatched junction bases numbered 16, after V lost 6 bases and J lost 0 bases. Here the CDR3 DNA reads TGTGCCAGCAGCCAAACTCAGAGACAGGGTGGCTACCAAGAGACCCAGTACTTC. This sequence encodes CASSQTQRQGGYQETQYF.

This clonotype was seen repeatedly, ten times or more. The chain has TRBV10-3 and TRBJ2-1; D not certain. CDR1 is ENHRY and CDR2 is SYGVKD in the germline V gene. V was shortened by 2 bases and J by 4 bases, with 6 bases between the two germline ends. This CDR3 is 13 amino acids long. The CDR3 loop reads CAISEAFYNEQFF. In nucleotides, the CDR3 is TGTGCCATCAGTGAGGCGTTTTACAATGAGCAGTTCTTC.

This clonotype was picked up a small number of times. The chain combines TRBV24-1 with TRBJ2-3, with D possibly matching TRBD1 (6 bases). The CDR3 loop spans 14 amino acids. V was pared by 5 bases and J by 6 bases, with 14 bases between. Germline V gene data show CDR1 as KGHDR and CDR2 as SFDVKD. CDR3 loop: CATSGAGTKDTQYF. The CDR3 DNA is TGTGCCACCAGTGGCGCCGGGACAAAGGATACGCAGTATTTT.

Only a few counts were recorded for this clonotype. This chain links TRBV20-1 with TRBJ1-2; 7 nucleotides align to TRBD1. CDR3 size: 14 residues. V dropped 3 bases and J dropped 4; count of bases not matched to a gene: 8. Per germline, CDR1 DFQATT and CDR2 SNEGSKA (reference sequence). As DNA, the CDR3 is TGCAGTGCTAGTATGATTGGGACAGTCTATGGCTACACCTTC. Amino acids: CSASMIGTVYGYTF.

CDR3 protein: CASSIDRFSYEQYF. The DNA of the CDR3 is TGTGCCAGCAGTATAGACAGGTTCTCCTACGAGCAGTACTTC. The chain uses TRBV27 and TRBJ2-7; possible D gene TRBD1, 6 bases. The CDR3 length is 14 residues. Trimming shortened V by 5 bases and J by 0 bases, and 11 bases separated the two germline ends. Germline loops: CDR1 MNHEY, CDR2 SMNVEV (reference sequence).

CDR3 bases: TGTGCCAGCAGTCGGGGATCACGCACAGATACGCAGTATTTT. Its protein is CASSRGSRTDTQYF. The chain links TRBV12-3 or TRBV12-4 to TRBJ2-3; D is perhaps TRBD2 (5 bases). The V and J ends lost 5 bases and 1 base respectively, with 10 bases between them. CDR3 size: 14 residues.

This clonotype was seen only a few times. The chain joins TRBV12-3 or TRBV12-4 to TRBJ2-7; D perhaps matches TRBD2 (5 bases). V dropped 8 bases and J dropped 2 bases, with 16 bases sitting between them. The CDR3 has 14 residues. CDR3 bases: TGTGCCAGCCGTACTACCAGCGGTCCCTACGAGCAGTACTTC. The encoded protein is CASRTTSGPYEQYF.